The 13 T cell receptor beta chains below come from one sample, sequenced in a study of T-cell reconstitution after alpha-beta-depleted transplantation in children. Unique molecular identifiers were built into the TCRbeta library. TCRdb recomputed calls from the PCR reads with MiXCR, one row per CDR3 protein. The table records a few hundred thousand distinct CDR3 sequences, about 14% of them present only once. The sample here was PBMCs, taken from the stem cell graft. The origin of the receptors is a human donor who donated a stem cell graft to a child with Fanconi anemia.

There are many counts of this clonotype. DNA for the CDR3: TGTGCCAGCAGCTTCTGGACTAGCGGTTACACAGATACGCAGTATTTT. As protein: CASSFWTSGYTDTQYF. The chain is built from TRBV5-5 and TRBJ2-3; the match to TRBD2 covers 10 bases. The CDR3 loop spans 16 amino acids. Per the germline V gene, CDR1 is SGHKS and CDR2 is YYEKEE (reference sequence). V gave up 2 bases and J gave up 2 bases; unmatched junction bases: 5.

In its sample, this clonotype was seen many times. V is TRBV7-2 and J is TRBJ2-2, with D unresolved. Trimming took off 3 bases at V and 7 bases at J, with 9 bases between the two ends. The CDR3 extends over 13 amino acids. Looked up from germline, CDR1 is SGHTA and CDR2 is FQGNSA. The DNA of the CDR3 is TGTGCCAGCAGCTTCCTCCCCGGCGGGGAGCTGTTTTTT. It encodes CASSFLPGGELFF.

This chain joins TRBV29-1 and TRBJ1-2, with D maybe TRBD1 (5 bases). Trimming removed 1 base from V and 4 bases from J, with 16 bases in between. The germline V gene encodes CDR1 SQVTM and CDR2 ANQGSEA. This CDR3 comprises 15 residues. The CDR3, as DNA: TGCAGCGTTGAAGCTGGAGGGGCCAACCTCTATGGCTACACCTTC. Translating it yields CSVEAGGANLYGYTF.

The CDR3 DNA is TGTGCCAGCAGCTCTTCCCCCTACGAGCAGTACTTC. This sequence encodes CASSSSPYEQYF. V and J are TRBV7-2 and TRBJ2-7, with no clear D. V was trimmed by 4 bases and J by 2 bases, leaving 6 bases between them. Germline-derived CDR1 and CDR2 are SGHTA and FQGNSA. The CDR3 runs to 12 residues.

Many counts were recorded for this clonotype. The CDR3 region is CAIKEQLAQDTQYF. The CDR3 DNA sequence: TGTGCCATCAAAGAGCAGCTAGCTCAAGATACGCAGTATTTT. V gene TRBV10-3 combines with J gene TRBJ2-3, with a tentative D call TRBD2 (5 bases). The CDR3 spans 14 residues. Trimming stripped 7 bases from V and 5 bases from J, with 16 bases between. Germline V gene sequence: CDR1 ENHRY, CDR2 SYGVKD.

This clonotype has at least ten counts. The chain combines TRBV18 with TRBJ1-5; weak D call: TRBD1 (6 bases). V was trimmed by 1 base and J by 5 bases, leaving 9 bases between them. This CDR3 is built from 14 residues. Germline V gene lookup returns CDR1 KGHSH and CDR2 LQKENI. The CDR3 region has the DNA TGTGCCAGCTCACCACGATCAGGGGATCAGCCCCAGCATTTT. Encoded protein: CASSPRSGDQPQHF.

The rearrangement uses TRBV9 and TRBJ2-5; D is possibly TRBD2 (6 bases). CDR3 size: 15 residues. Trimming removed 3 bases from V and 7 bases from J, with 19 bases in between. Germline-derived CDR1 and CDR2 are SGDLS and YYNGEE. Here the CDR3 reads CASSAQSNPGVTQYF. The CDR3 nucleotides read TGTGCCAGCAGCGCCCAATCCAACCCGGGAGTGACCCAGTACTTC.

The chain carries TRBV6-2 or TRBV6-3 and TRBJ1-1; D might be TRBD1 (5 bases). There are 14 residues in the CDR3. In germline, CDR1 is MNHEY, CDR2 SVGEGT. V was cut by 0 bases and J by 6 bases, with 11 bases left in between. As DNA, the CDR3 is TGTGCCAGCAGTTACTCGGGGCAATACGCTGAAGCTTTCTTT. Its protein is CASSYSGQYAEAFF.

This clonotype was seen repeatedly, ten times or more. The chain recombines TRBV12-3 or TRBV12-4 with TRBJ1-1; TRBD1 aligns across 10 bases. Trimming at V came to 6 bases and at J to 4 bases, leaving 11 bases not matched to a gene. This CDR3 contains 16 residues. CDR3 residues: CASSIRLTGGLTEAFF. CDR3 bases: TGTGCCAGCAGCATCCGATTGACAGGGGGCCTCACTGAAGCTTTCTTT.

This clonotype was counted ten times or more. This rearrangement joins TRBV12-3 or TRBV12-4 to TRBJ2-1; D remains unclear. The CDR3 has 13 amino acids. Trimming removed 5 bases at V and 9 bases at J, with 14 bases between. The CDR3 bases are TGTGCCAGCAGTCACCGGCAGGTCGGTGAGCAGTTCTTC. It specifies CASSHRQVGEQFF.

Only a few counts were recorded for this clonotype. This sequence joins TRBV6-5 and TRBJ2-3; 9 nucleotides line up with TRBD1. This CDR3 comprises 16 residues. The V segment lost 2 bases and the J segment 4 bases; nucleotides outside the gene matches: 7. CDR1 is MNHEY and CDR2 is SVGAGI in the germline V gene. CDR3 residues: CASSYADRGLPDTQYF. The CDR3 DNA follows: TGTGCCAGCAGTTACGCGGACAGGGGATTGCCAGATACGCAGTATTTT.

This clonotype was detected a few times. V usage is TRBV2 and J usage is TRBJ1-1; D is undetermined. Deletions cut 8 bases from V and 1 base from J, with 11 bases between. CDR1 SNHLY and CDR2 FYNNEI come from the germline V gene. This CDR3 comprises 13 residues. The CDR3 reads CASPRRANTEAFF. The CDR3 DNA reads as TGTGCCAGCCCTCGGAGGGCGAACACTGAAGCTTTCTTT.

This chain uses TRBV3-1 with TRBJ2-3; 10 bases map to TRBD2. V dropped 1 base and J dropped 0; count of bases not matched to a gene: 4. Germline CDR1 is LGHDT and CDR2 is YNNKEL (reference sequence). This CDR3 region has 17 residues. CDR3 DNA: TGTGCCAGCAGCCAAGTAAGCGGGGGGGCGAGCACAGATACGCAGTATTTT. Translated, it gives CASSQVSGGASTDTQYF.